The 21 T cell receptor beta chains reported below all come from one sample, sequenced in a study of vaccination and CD4 T cells after COVID-19 (dated by TCRdb to 2022 to 2024). Explained via the paper, the treatment or condition label denotes: approximately 10-day PBMC culture with coronavirus spike peptide pools or control peptides (ViraFEST assay). For these receptors, no antigen is known. Libraries were prepared through PCR. Sequencing used an Illumina iSeq 100. TCR sequencing of DNA from cultured CD4+ T cells used the Oncomine TCR Beta short-read assay at the Johns Hopkins FTIC core. TCRdb reanalyzed the raw reads on its own, using fastp at Q25 for trimming and MiXCR for clone calling, and kept in-frame beta chains. Here each entry gathers all rows of one CDR3 protein and keeps the most common genes and DNA. Present in this sample are over 15,000 distinct CDR3 sequences, approximately 31% of which were seen just once. In total, the top ten clones hold around 14% of the sample.

The sample consisted of cultured CD4+ T cells from blood. Source of these receptors: a human donor with COVID-19.

This chain links TRBV7-2 with TRBJ2-1; D tentatively reads TRBD1 or TRBD2 (5 bases each). V lost 5 bases to trimming and J lost 8 bases, with 16 bases between them. CDR1 SGHTA and CDR2 FQGNSA come from the germline V gene. CDR3 size: 14 residues. The DNA of the CDR3 is TGTGCCAGCAGCGGGGATGCCGGGGCAGATGAGCAGTTCTTC. Its translation is CASSGDAGADEQFF.

The rearrangement joins TRBV30 to TRBJ1-3; no clear D. This CDR3 is 15 amino acids long. The V gene's germline CDR1 is GTSNPN and CDR2 SVGIG (reference sequence). The ends were cut back, 3 bases at V and 0 bases at J, with 12 bases in the middle. Written as DNA, the CDR3 is TGTGCCTGGAGCTCGGACGGACGCTCTGGAAACACCATATATTTT. Amino acid sequence: CAWSSDGRSGNTIYF.

The V gene is TRBV10-2, the J gene TRBJ2-7, with 12 bases identical to TRBD1. CDR1 WSHSY and CDR2 SAAADI come from the germline V gene. This CDR3 comprises 15 residues. Trimming took 2 bases from V and 6 from J; bases not matched to a gene: 5. The CDR3 DNA sequence: TGCGCCAGCAGTGAGAGGGGACAGGGGGCTCGCGAGCAGTACTTC. Its protein product is CASSERGQGAREQYF.

There are a few counts of this clonotype. The chain recombines TRBV19 with TRBJ2-7; D uncertain. Per germline, CDR1 LNHDA and CDR2 SQIVND (reference sequence). The CDR3 covers 14 residues. V lost 4 bases and J 0 bases, leaving 10 bases between the germline ends. Here the CDR3 DNA reads TGTGCCAGTAGTAGTCGGGCATCCTCCTACGAGCAGTACTTC. It codes for CASSSRASSYEQYF.

This chain uses TRBV21-1 with TRBJ2-5; no check of the table's D call, TRBD2, against the DNA was made. TRBV21-1 constitutes a pseudogene. This CDR3 is 17 amino acids long. The DNA for the CDR3 is TGTGCCAGCAGCAAAGAGTATAGCCGGTCGGGCCGGGAGACCCAGTACTTC. Protein: CASSKEYSRSGRETQYF.

The chain is built from TRBV28 and TRBJ1-5; no clear D gene. From germline, CDR1 is MDHEN and CDR2 SYDVKM. The CDR3 covers 13 residues. Deletions cut 7 bases from V and 6 bases from J, with 13 bases between. The CDR3 spells CASKKRFVQPQHF. The CDR3 DNA reads TGTGCCAGCAAAAAGAGATTCGTTCAGCCCCAGCATTTT.

In this sample, this clonotype turned up a few times. The rearrangement joins TRBV19 to TRBJ1-4; D possibly corresponds to TRBD1 (6 bases). Germline V gene lookup returns CDR1 LNHDA and CDR2 SQIVND (reference sequence). The V and J ends lost 4 bases and 6 bases respectively, with 12 bases between them. CDR3 length: 14 residues. The CDR3 coding sequence is TGTGCCAGTAGTAGGGTGGACAGAGATGAAAAACTGTTTTTT. The encoded protein is CASSRVDRDEKLFF.

This clonotype has only a few counts. V usage is TRBV20-1 and J usage is TRBJ1-2, with 8 bases fitting TRBD1. V gave up 3 bases and J gave up 4 bases; unmatched junction bases: 10. This CDR3 is 15 amino acids long. Per germline, CDR1 DFQATT and CDR2 SNEGSKA (reference sequence). CDR3 region: CSASLLRQGAYGYTF. The CDR3 nucleotides are TGCAGTGCTAGCCTCCTGAGGCAGGGGGCCTATGGCTACACCTTC.

This clonotype was counted a few times. J is TRBJ1-6 and V is TRBV6-5; a possible D gene is TRBD1 (5 bases). Germline loops: CDR1 MNHEY, CDR2 SVGAGI. Trimming left V 0 bases short and J 11 bases short, with 17 bases between. The CDR3 has 16 amino acids. The CDR3 DNA sequence: TGTGCCAGCAGTTACTCCAACGGGGCAGGGTCGACACCCCTCCACTTT. Amino acid sequence: CASSYSNGAGSTPLHF.

The chain carries TRBV2 and TRBJ2-5, with 10 bases aligning to TRBD2. CDR1 is SNHLY and CDR2 is FYNNEI in the germline V gene. After removal of 8 bases from V and 2 bases from J, the junction contained 17 bases not matched to a gene. There are 18 residues in the CDR3. The CDR3 sequence: CASGGWSGGAREQETQYF. CDR3 sequence (DNA): TGTGCCAGCGGAGGGTGGAGCGGGGGGGCACGTGAACAAGAGACCCAGTACTTC. Variable domain in full (rest from reference TRBV2 and TRBJ2-5): EPEVTQTPSHQVTQMGQEVILRCVPISNHLYFYWYRQILGQKVEFLVSFYNNEISEKSEIFDDQFSVERPDGSNFTLKIRSTKLEDSAMYFCASGGWSGGAREQETQYFGPGTRLLVL.

This chain uses TRBV2 with TRBJ1-6; D is perhaps TRBD1 (5 bases). Germline CDR1 is SNHLY and CDR2 is FYNNEI. This CDR3 is 15 amino acids long. V gave up 4 bases and J gave up 10 bases, with 17 bases separating them. In nucleotides, the CDR3 is TGTGCCAGCAGTGGAGGGACGGCATTATTGTCACCCCTCCACTTT. This gives the protein CASSGGTALLSPLHF.

This clonotype has a handful of counts. The chain is built from TRBV6-1 and TRBJ2-3, with 9 bases aligning to TRBD1. Trimming took 6 bases from V and 0 from J; bases not matched to a gene: 4. The CDR3 totals 15 residues. The germline gives CDR1 MNHNS, CDR2 SASEGT. The CDR3 nucleotides are TGTGCCAGCAGGTTACAGGGGGCCAGCACAGATACGCAGTATTTT. Translating gives CASRLQGASTDTQYF.

This rearrangement joins TRBV4-2 to TRBJ2-5, with D perhaps matching TRBD2 (5 bases). V was clipped by 0 bases and J by 9 bases, with 14 bases between them. Germline-derived CDR1 and CDR2 are LGHNA and YNFKEQ. CDR3 length: 14 amino acids. CDR3 DNA sequence: TGTGCCAGCAGCCAAGATCTCGGAGGTAGTCCCCAGTACTTC. Residues: CASSQDLGGSPQYF.

This clonotype was detected only a few times. The chain has TRBV5-4 and TRBJ2-2; maybe TRBD1 (5 bases). Germline CDR1 is SGHNT and CDR2 is YYREEE (reference sequence). The CDR3 is 15 amino acids. V lost 3 bases and J 3 bases, leaving 12 bases between the germline ends. The chain's CDR3 is CASSSQGSHTGELFF. The DNA for the CDR3 is TGTGCCAGCAGCTCTCAGGGCTCGCACACCGGGGAGCTGTTTTTT.

This clonotype has a handful of counts. V gene TRBV20-1 combines with J gene TRBJ2-3; D tentatively fits TRBD1 or TRBD2 (5 bases each). This CDR3 is 14 amino acids long. Germline V CDR1 and CDR2: DFQATT, SNEGSKA (reference sequence). V lost 2 bases and J lost 1, with 10 bases in between. The CDR3 spells CSARRGDGTDTQYF. The DNA of the CDR3 is TGCAGTGCTAGAAGGGGAGATGGCACAGATACGCAGTATTTT.

This chain connects TRBV2 to TRBJ2-2; D may match TRBD1 or TRBD2 (5 bases each). This CDR3 has 17 amino acids. The V gene lost 7 bases and the J gene lost 1 base, with 19 bases spanning the gap. In germline, CDR1 is SNHLY, CDR2 FYNNEI. DNA for the CDR3: TGTGCCAGCAATTATCCTCTGGGACGGGGGAACACCGGGGAGCTGTTTTTT. The encoded protein is CASNYPLGRGNTGELFF. Based on the CDR3 plus reference TRBV2 and TRBJ2-2, the full variable domain is EPEVTQTPSHQVTQMGQEVILRCVPISNHLYFYWYRQILGQKVEFLVSFYNNEISEKSEIFDDQFSVERPDGSNFTLKIRSTKLEDSAMYFCASNYPLGRGNTGELFFGEGSRLTVL.

This rearrangement joins TRBV27 to TRBJ1-5; TRBD1 agrees at 7 bases. The V gene end was trimmed by 6 bases and the J gene end by 1 base; junction bases not matched to a gene: 9. CDR1 is MNHEY, CDR2 SMNVEV, per germline (reference sequence). This CDR3 is built from 16 residues. In DNA form, the CDR3 reads TGTGCCAGCAGGCGACAGGGTTGGGGGAGCAATCAGCCCCAGCATTTT. Its translation: CASRRQGWGSNQPQHF.

This clonotype was counted between two and nine times. The CDR3 nucleotides are TGTGCCAGCATGGAGAATGGAGCCGGGGAGCTGTTTTTT. Translated: CASMENGAGELFF. The rearrangement joins TRBV2 to TRBJ2-2; unclear D gene. V lost 7 bases and J 6 bases, leaving 12 bases between the germline ends. CDR1 is SNHLY, CDR2 FYNNEI, per germline. The CDR3 covers 13 residues.

This chain connects TRBV11-2 to TRBJ2-2; the D is unclear. Germline V gives CDR1 SGHAT, CDR2 FQNNGV. V lost 4 bases and J 5 bases, leaving 14 bases between the germline ends. The CDR3 totals 15 residues. This chain's CDR3 is CASSSGLVGTGELFF. The CDR3 DNA is TGTGCCAGCAGCTCCGGGCTTGTGGGGACCGGGGAGCTGTTTTTT.

This clonotype was detected only a few times. The chain combines TRBV28 with TRBJ1-5, with 9 bases that match TRBD1. The CDR3 sequence is 14 residues long. V trimming: 5 bases; J trimming: 7 bases; junction bases outside the gene matches: 6. CDR1 and CDR2 (germline): MDHEN, SYDVKM. CDR3 nucleotides: TGTGCCAGCAGTACGGGACAGGGAAAGCAGCCCCAGCATTTT. Protein: CASSTGQGKQPQHF.

This sequence joins TRBV5-4 and TRBJ1-4, with unresolved D. Germline loops: CDR1 SGHNT, CDR2 YYREEE (reference sequence). Trimming removed 4 bases at V and 8 bases at J, with 18 bases between. The CDR3 is made up of 15 amino acids. The CDR3 sequence is CASSRSGGLVEKLFF. The CDR3 region has the DNA TGTGCCAGCAGCCGGAGTGGAGGGTTGGTCGAAAAACTGTTTTTT.